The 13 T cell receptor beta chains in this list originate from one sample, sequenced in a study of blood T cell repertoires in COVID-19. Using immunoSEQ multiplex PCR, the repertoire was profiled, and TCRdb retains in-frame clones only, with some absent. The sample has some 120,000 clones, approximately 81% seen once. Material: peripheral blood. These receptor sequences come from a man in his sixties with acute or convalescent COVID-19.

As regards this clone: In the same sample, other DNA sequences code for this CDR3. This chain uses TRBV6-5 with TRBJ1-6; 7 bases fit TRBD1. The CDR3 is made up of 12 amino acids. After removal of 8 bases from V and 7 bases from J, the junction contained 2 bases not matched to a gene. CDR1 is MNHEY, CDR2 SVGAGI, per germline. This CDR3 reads CASRDSNSPLHF. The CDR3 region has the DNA TGTGCCAGCCGGGACAGCAATTCACCCCTCCACTTT.

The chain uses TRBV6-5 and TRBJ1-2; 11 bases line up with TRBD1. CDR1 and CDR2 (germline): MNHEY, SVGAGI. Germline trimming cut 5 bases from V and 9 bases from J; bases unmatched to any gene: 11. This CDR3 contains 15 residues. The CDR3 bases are TGTGCCAGCAGTCCCCGGGACAGGGGGGGTTGGAGCTACACCTTC. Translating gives CASSPRDRGGWSYTF.

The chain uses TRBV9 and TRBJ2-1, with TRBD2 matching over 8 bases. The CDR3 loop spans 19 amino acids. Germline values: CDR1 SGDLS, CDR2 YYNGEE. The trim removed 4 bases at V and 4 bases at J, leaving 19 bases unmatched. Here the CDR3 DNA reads TGTGCCAGCAGCATCCAGCGGGGGCCTACTCGGGGCTCTTACAATGAGCAGTTCTTC. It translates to CASSIQRGPTRGSYNEQFF.

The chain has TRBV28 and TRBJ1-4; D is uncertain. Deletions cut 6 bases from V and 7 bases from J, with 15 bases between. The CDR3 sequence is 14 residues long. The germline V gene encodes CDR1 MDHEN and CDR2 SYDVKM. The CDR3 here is CASRMGEGFEKLFF. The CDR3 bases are TGTGCCAGCAGAATGGGAGAGGGATTTGAAAAACTGTTTTTT.

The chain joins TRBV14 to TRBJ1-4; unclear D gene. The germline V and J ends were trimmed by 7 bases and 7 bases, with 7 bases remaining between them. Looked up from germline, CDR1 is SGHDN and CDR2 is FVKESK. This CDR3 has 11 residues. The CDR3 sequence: CASTRAEKLFF. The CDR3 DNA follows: TGTGCCAGCACCCGCGCTGAAAAACTGTTTTTT.

The DNA of the CDR3 is TGTGCCAGCAGCTTAGCTCCCGGTTTGAGCAATCAGCCCCAGCATTTT. Amino acids: CASSLAPGLSNQPQHF. V gene TRBV7-2 combines with J gene TRBJ1-5; D ambiguous. Germline CDR1 reads SGHTA; CDR2 reads FQGNSA. V gave up 0 bases and J gave up 1 base, with 10 bases separating them. This CDR3 is built from 16 residues.

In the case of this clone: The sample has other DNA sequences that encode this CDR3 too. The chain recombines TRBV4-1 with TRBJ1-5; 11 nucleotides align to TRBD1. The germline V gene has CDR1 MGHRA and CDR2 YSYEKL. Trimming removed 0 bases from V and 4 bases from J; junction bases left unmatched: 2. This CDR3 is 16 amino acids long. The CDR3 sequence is CASSQDGTGGNQPQHF. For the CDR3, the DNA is TGCGCCAGCAGCCAAGATGGGACAGGGGGGAATCAGCCCCAGCATTTT.

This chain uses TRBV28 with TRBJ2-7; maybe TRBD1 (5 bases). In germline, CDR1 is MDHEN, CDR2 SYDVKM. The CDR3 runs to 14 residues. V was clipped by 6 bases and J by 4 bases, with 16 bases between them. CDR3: CASSPRRGWYEQYF. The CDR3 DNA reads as TGTGCCAGCAGCCCCCGAAGGGGATGGTACGAGCAGTACTTC.

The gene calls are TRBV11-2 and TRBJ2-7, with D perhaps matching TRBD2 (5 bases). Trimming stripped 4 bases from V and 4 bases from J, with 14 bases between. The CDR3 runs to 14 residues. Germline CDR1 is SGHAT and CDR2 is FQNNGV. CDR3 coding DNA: TGTGCCAGCAGCTCTTGGACTGCCGCTTACGAGCAGTACTTC. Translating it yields CASSSWTAAYEQYF.

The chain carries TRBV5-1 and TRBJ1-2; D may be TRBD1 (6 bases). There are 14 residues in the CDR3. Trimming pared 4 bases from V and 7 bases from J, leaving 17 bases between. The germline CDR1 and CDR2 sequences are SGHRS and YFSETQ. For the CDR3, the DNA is TGCGCCAGCAGCACGGACCAGGGGCTCGGTGGCTACACCTTC. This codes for CASSTDQGLGGYTF.

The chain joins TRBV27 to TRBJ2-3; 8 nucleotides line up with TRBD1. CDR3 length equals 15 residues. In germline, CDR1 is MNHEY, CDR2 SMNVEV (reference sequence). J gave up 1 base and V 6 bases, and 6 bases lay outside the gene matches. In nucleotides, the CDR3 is TGTGCCAGCAGCAGGGACAGGAGCCGCACAGATACGCAGTATTTT. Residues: CASSRDRSRTDTQYF.

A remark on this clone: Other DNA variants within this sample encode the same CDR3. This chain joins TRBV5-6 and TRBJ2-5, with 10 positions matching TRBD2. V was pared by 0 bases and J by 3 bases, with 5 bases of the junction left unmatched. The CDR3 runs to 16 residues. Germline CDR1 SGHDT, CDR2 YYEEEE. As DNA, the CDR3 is TGTGCCAGCAGCTTGGGGGCTAGCGGGAGAAAAGAGACCCAGTACTTC. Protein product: CASSLGASGRKETQYF.

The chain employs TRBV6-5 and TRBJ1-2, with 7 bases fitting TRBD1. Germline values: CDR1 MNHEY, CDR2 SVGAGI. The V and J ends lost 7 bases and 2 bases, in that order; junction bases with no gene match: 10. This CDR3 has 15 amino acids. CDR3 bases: TGTGCCAGCACCCCGGACAGGCCGGAGAACTATGGCTACACCTTC. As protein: CASTPDRPENYGYTF.